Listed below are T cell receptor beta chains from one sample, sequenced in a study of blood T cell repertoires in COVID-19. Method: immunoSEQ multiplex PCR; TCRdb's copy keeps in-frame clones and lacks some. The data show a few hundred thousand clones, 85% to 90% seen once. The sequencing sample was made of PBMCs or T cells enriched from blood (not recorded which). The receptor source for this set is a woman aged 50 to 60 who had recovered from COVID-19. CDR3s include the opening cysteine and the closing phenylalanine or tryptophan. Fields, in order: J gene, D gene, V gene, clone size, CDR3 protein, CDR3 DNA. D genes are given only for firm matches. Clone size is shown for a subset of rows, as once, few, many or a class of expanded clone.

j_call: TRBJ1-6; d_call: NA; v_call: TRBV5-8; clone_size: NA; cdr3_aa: CASSLGGGPSPLHF; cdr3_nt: TGTGCCAGCAGCTTGGGGGGAGGACCTTCACCCCTCCACTTT
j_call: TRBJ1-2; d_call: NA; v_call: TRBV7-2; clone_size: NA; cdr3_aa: CASSSFNYGYTF; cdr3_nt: TGTGCCAGCAGCTCCTTTAACTATGGCTACACCTTC
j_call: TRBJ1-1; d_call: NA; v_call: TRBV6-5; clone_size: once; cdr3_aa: CASSYFGLRDTEAFF; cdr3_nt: TGTGCCAGCAGTTACTTTGGTTTGAGGGACACTGAAGCTTTCTTT
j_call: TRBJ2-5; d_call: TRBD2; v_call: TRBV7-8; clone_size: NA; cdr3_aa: CASSFPTTSGGKKETQYF; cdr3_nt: TGTGCCAGCAGCTTTCCGACTACTAGCGGGGGCAAAAAAGAGACCCAGTACTTC
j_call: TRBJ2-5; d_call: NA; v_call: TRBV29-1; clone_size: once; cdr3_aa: CSVALTQETQYF; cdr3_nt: TGCAGCGTTGCCCTAACCCAAGAGACCCAGTACTTC
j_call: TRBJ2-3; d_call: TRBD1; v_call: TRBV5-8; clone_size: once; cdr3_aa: CASSLRQGRNTQYF; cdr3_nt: TGTGCCAGCAGCTTAAGACAGGGGAGGAATACGCAGTATTTT
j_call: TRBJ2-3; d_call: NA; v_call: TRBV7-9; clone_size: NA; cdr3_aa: CASSPDTDTQYF; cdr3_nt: TGTGCCAGCAGCCCAGACACAGATACGCAGTATTTT
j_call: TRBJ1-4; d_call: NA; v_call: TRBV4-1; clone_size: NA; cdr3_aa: CASSQGQVNEKLFF; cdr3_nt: TGCGCCAGCAGCCAAGGACAGGTTAATGAAAAACTGTTTTTT
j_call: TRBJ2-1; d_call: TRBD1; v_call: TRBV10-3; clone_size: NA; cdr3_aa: CAISPQGENNEQFF; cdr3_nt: TGTGCCATCAGCCCACAGGGGGAAAACAATGAGCAGTTCTTC
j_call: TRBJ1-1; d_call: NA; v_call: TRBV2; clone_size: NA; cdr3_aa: CASSDNPVNAFF; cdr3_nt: TGTGCCAGCAGTGATAACCCAGTGAACGCTTTCTTT
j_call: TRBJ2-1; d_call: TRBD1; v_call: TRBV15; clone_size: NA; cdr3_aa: CATSSTDRPYNEQFF; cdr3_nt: TGTGCCACCAGCAGCACGGACAGGCCCTACAATGAGCAGTTCTTC
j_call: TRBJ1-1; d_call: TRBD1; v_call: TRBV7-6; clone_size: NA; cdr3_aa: CATRTGTGDMNTEAFF; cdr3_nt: TGTGCCACCAGAACCGGGACAGGGGATATGAACACTGAAGCTTTCTTT
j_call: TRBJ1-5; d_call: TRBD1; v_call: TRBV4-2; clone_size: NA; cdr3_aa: CASSQDPTGIPQPQHF; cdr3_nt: TGTGCCAGCAGCCAAGATCCGACAGGGATTCCTCAGCCCCAGCATTTT
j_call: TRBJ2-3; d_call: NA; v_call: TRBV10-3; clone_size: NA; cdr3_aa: CAIRTALSTDTQYF; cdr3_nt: TGTGCCATCAGAACAGCTCTAAGCACAGATACGCAGTATTTT
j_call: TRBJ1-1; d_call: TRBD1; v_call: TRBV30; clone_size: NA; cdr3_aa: CAWGPAQGVGAEAFF; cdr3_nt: TGTGCCTGGGGGCCTGCCCAGGGGGTTGGAGCTGAAGCTTTCTTT
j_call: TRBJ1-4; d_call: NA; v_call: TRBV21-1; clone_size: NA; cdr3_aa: CASQHDRGGTNEKLFF; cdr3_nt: TGTGCCAGCCAACACGACAGGGGGGGGACTAATGAAAAACTGTTTTTT
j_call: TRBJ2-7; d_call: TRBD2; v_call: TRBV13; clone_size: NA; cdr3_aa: CASSTRTSGGARLNEQYF; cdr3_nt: TGTGCCAGCAGCACTCGGACTAGCGGGGGGGCTCGTCTCAACGAGCAGTACTTC
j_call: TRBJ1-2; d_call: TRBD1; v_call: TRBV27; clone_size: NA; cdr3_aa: CASMGQGNYGYTF; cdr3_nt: TGTGCCAGCATGGGACAGGGTAATTATGGCTACACCTTC
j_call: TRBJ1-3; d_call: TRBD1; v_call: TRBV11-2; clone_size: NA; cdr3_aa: CASSLRPGTGMISGNTIYF; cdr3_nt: TGTGCCAGCAGCTTAAGACCCGGGACAGGAATGATATCTGGAAACACCATATATTTT
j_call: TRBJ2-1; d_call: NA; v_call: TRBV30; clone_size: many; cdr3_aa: CAWSLETGRNEQFF; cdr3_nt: TGTGCCTGGAGTCTAGAGACAGGGAGGAATGAGCAGTTCTTC
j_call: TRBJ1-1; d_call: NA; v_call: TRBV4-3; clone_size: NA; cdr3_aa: CASSQEFGLPSKAFF; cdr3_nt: TGCGCCAGCAGCCAAGAGTTCGGCCTTCCTAGCAAAGCTTTCTTT
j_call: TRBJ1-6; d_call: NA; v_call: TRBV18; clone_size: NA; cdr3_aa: CASSPPDSNSPLHF; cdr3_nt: TGTGCCAGCTCACCACCGGACAGTAATTCACCCCTCCACTTT
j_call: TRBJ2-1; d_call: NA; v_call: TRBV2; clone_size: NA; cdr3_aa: CASSRQTREQFF; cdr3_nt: TGTGCCAGCAGCCGACAGACGAGAGAGCAGTTCTTC
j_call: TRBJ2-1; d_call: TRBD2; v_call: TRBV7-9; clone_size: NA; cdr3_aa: CASSSLAGGYNEQFF; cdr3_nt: TGTGCCAGCAGCTCTTTAGCGGGGGGTTACAATGAGCAGTTCTTC
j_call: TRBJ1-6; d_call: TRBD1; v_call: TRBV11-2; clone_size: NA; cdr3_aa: CASTGDRVSPLHF; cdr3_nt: TGTGCCAGCACCGGGGACAGGGTTTCACCCCTCCACTTT
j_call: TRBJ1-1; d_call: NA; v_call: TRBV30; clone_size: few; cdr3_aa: CAWSLGGLLMNTEAFF; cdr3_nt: TGTGCCTGGAGTCTTGGGGGACTTTTGATGAACACTGAAGCTTTCTTT
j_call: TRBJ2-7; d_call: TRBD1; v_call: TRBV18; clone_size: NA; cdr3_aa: CASSPGQGKYF; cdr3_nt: TGTGCCAGCTCTCCGGGACAGGGGAAGTACTTC
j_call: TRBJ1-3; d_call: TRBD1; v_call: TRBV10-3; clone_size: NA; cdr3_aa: CAIRTGASGNTIYF; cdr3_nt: TGTGCCATCAGAACAGGGGCCTCTGGAAACACCATATATTTT
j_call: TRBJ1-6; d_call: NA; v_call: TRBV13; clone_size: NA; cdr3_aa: CASSLGAGPYSYNSPLHF; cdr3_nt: TGTGCCAGCAGCTTAGGTGCAGGGCCTTACTCCTATAATTCACCCCTCCACTTT
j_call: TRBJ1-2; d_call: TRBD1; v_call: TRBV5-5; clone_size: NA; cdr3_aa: CASSGTPDRANYGYTF; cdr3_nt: TGTGCCAGCAGCGGTACCCCCGACAGGGCTAACTATGGCTACACCTTC
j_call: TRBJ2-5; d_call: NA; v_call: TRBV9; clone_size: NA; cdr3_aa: CASSGRAGKETQYF; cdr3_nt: TGTGCCAGCAGCGGAAGGGCCGGGAAAGAGACCCAGTACTTC
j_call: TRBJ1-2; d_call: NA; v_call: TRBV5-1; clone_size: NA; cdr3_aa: CASSTSNPGLYGYTF; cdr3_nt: TGCGCCAGCAGCACTTCTAACCCGGGACTCTATGGCTACACCTTC
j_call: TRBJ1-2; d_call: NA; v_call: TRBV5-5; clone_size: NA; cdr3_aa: CASSLATPNGYTF; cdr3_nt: TGTGCCAGCAGCTTGGCTACGCCTAATGGCTACACCTTC
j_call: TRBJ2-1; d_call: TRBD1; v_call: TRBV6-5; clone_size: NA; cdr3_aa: CASSSTRQGAGNEQFF; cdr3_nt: TGTGCCAGCAGTTCCACCCGACAGGGGGCGGGCAATGAGCAGTTCTTC
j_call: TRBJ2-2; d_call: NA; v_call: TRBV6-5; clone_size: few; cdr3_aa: CASRETARYTGELFF; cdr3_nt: TGTGCCAGCAGGGAGACCGCCCGATACACCGGGGAGCTGTTTTTT
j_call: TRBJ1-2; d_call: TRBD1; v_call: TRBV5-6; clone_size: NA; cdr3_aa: CASSDPNGQEVNYGYTF; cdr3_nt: TGTGCCAGCAGCGACCCCAACGGACAGGAGGTTAACTATGGCTACACCTTC
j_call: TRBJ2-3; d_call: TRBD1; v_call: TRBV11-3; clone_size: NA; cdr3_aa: CASSPGTGVTDTQYF; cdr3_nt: TGTGCCAGCAGCCCCGGGACAGGGGTTACAGATACGCAGTATTTT
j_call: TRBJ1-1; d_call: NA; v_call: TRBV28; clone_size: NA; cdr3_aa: CASSLDTRAFRPGNTEAFF; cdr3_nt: TGTGCCAGCAGTTTGGACACACGGGCTTTTCGCCCGGGGAACACTGAAGCTTTCTTT
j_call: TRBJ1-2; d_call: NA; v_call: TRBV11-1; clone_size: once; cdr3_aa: CASSLGVQGGYGYTF; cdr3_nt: TGTGCCAGCAGCTTAGGAGTCCAGGGAGGATATGGCTACACCTTC
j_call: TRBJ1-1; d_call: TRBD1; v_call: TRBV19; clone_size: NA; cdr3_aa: CASRGTGVHTEAFF; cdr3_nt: TGTGCCAGTAGGGGGACAGGGGTTCACACTGAAGCTTTCTTT
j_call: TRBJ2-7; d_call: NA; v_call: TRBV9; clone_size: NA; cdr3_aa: CASSVAWGAYEQYF; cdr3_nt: TGTGCCAGCAGCGTAGCTTGGGGGGCCTACGAGCAGTACTTC
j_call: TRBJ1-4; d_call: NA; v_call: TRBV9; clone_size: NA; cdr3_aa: CASSPGGSNNEKLFF; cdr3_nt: TGTGCCAGCAGCCCCGGGGGTAGCAATAATGAAAAACTGTTTTTT
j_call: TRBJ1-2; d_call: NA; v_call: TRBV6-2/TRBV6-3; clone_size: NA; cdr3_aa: CASSRSGTDYGYTF; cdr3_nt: TGTGCCAGCAGTCGATCTGGGACTGACTATGGCTACACCTTC
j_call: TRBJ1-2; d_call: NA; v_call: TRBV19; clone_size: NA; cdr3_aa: CASSIRQAYGYTF; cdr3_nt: TGTGCCAGTAGTATTCGACAAGCCTATGGCTACACCTTC
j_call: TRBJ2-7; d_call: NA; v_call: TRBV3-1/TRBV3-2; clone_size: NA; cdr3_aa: CASSQVEREQYF; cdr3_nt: TGTGCCAGCAGCCAAGTCGAGAGAGAGCAGTACTTC